The 18 T cell receptor beta chains below come from one sample, sequenced in a study of CD4 and CD8 cells across lung adenocarcinoma regions. MiXCR was run by TCRdb on the PCR reads, yielding one entry per CDR3 protein. The sample lists 20,000 to 25,000 distinct CDR3 sequences, 45% to 60% occurring once. The sequenced material came from CD4+ T cells from the center of a lung tumor. The receptor source for this set is a male donor with lung adenocarcinoma. The CD4 and CD8 labels of this study may be unreliable.

Of note for this clonotype: One end of the junction does not line up with germline, which may come from a read error. V and J are TRBV11-2 and TRBJ1-6, with unresolved D. The CDR3 covers 13 residues. CDR1 is SGHAT, CDR2 FQNNGV, per germline. The CDR3 DNA reads as TGTGCCAGCAGCTTAATCCGGGATCCGCCCCACCACTTT. Residues: CASSLIRDPPHHF.

This clonotype was detected only a few times. The CDR3 region has the DNA TGTGCCAGAAGCTCTCTAGCGGGAGTTCCCTACAATGAGCAGTTCTTC. Its translation is CARSSLAGVPYNEQFF. The chain has TRBV5-3 and TRBJ2-1, with TRBD2 matching over 10 bases. TRBV5-3 is reported as an ORF; its role is uncertain. The ends lost 3 bases at V and 2 bases at J; junction bases unmatched: 5. CDR3 size: 16 residues.

A remark on this clonotype: At one boundary the junction diverges from the germline segment, which might be a read error. The V call is TRBV6-1, the J call TRBJ2-3; D uncertain. CDR1 is MNHNS, CDR2 SASEGT, per germline. This CDR3 has 13 amino acids. In DNA, the CDR3 is TGTGCCAGCAGGGAAGTGAGCAGAGATACGCAGTATTTC. This translates into CASREVSRDTQYF.

This chain connects TRBV10-3 to TRBJ2-3; 7 positions agree with TRBD1. V shed 3 bases, J shed 1 base, and the junction held 7 bases outside the gene matches. CDR3 length: 16 residues. Germline lookup yields CDR1 ENHRY and CDR2 SYGVKD. CDR3: CAISDSDRTGTDTQYF. CDR3 nucleotides: TGTGCCATCAGTGATTCGGACAGGACGGGCACAGATACGCAGTATTTT.

Ten or more counts support this clonotype. The chain is built from TRBV6-5 and TRBJ2-2; no firm D call. The CDR3 is 15 amino acids. CDR1 is MNHEY and CDR2 is SVGAGI in the germline V gene. Trimming removed 7 bases from V and 1 base from J, with 13 bases in between. CDR3 coding DNA: TGTGCCAGCACCCCCCGGGCAGGGAACACCGGGGAGCTGTTTTTT. Residues: CASTPRAGNTGELFF.

The V call is TRBV25-1, the J call TRBJ2-5; D could derive from TRBD1 or TRBD2 (6 bases each). V was trimmed by 8 bases and J by 0 bases, leaving 22 bases between them. The CDR3 loop spans 17 amino acids. Germline CDR1 reads MGHDK; CDR2 reads SYGVNS. The CDR3 DNA follows: TGTGCCAGCTCGGCGGGGTTCGGGGGCCGGGACCAAGAGACCCAGTACTTC. As protein: CASSAGFGGRDQETQYF. The full variable domain, completed using reference TRBV25-1 and TRBJ2-5, is EADIYQTPRYLVIGTGKKITLECSQTMGHDKMYWYQQDPGMELHLIHYSYGVNSTEKGDLSSESTVSRIRTEHFPLTLESARPSHTSQYLCASSAGFGGRDQETQYFGPGTRLLVL.

This clonotype occurred many times. V is TRBV4-1 and J is TRBJ1-1, with D hard to call. The V gene lost 1 base and the J gene lost 5 bases, with 8 bases spanning the gap. CDR1 is MGHRA, CDR2 YSYEKL, per germline. This CDR3 has 13 amino acids. This CDR3 is CASSQVGITEAFF. CDR3 sequence (DNA): TGCGCCAGCAGCCAAGTTGGGATTACTGAAGCTTTCTTT.

This clonotype has more than one count but fewer than ten. V and J are TRBV6-1 and TRBJ2-1, with 8 nucleotides matching TRBD2. The V gene end was trimmed by 1 base and the J gene end by 2 bases; junction bases not matched to a gene: 1. The CDR3 length is 15 residues. Germline assignment: CDR1 MNHNS and CDR2 SASEGT. As DNA, the CDR3 is TGTGCCAGCAGTGAAGAAGCGGGGGCCTACAATGAGCAGTTCTTC. As protein: CASSEEAGAYNEQFF.

On this clonotype itself: Since a much larger clone is just one base distant, this may be a read error. The V gene is TRBV6-5, the J gene TRBJ2-4; TRBD2 aligns across 9 bases. CDR1 is MNHEY, CDR2 SVGAGI, per germline. The ends lost 2 bases at V and 13 bases at J; junction bases unmatched: 15. This CDR3 is 16 amino acids long. CDR3 nucleotide sequence: TGTGCCAGCAGTTACGGTGGAATAGCGGGAGATAACACCCAGTACTTC. Protein: CASSYGGIAGDNTQYF.

The table lists this clonotype with many counts. This chain links TRBV6-5 with TRBJ2-1; 11 nucleotides match TRBD2. The CDR3 totals 15 residues. The germline gives CDR1 MNHEY, CDR2 SVGAGI. Trimming took 4 bases from V and 5 from J; bases not matched to a gene: 4. The CDR3 DNA reads TGTGCCAGCAGTTCCCTAGCGGGAGGAAACAATGAGCAGTTCTTC. Protein sequence: CASSSLAGGNNEQFF.

The chain recombines TRBV20-1 with TRBJ2-1; 11 bases line up with TRBD2. The length of the CDR3 is 13 residues. In germline, CDR1 is DFQATT, CDR2 SNEGSKA (reference sequence). CDR3 in DNA: TGCAGAACGGGACTAGCGGCCTACAATGAGCAGTTCTTC. Its translation is CRTGLAAYNEQFF.

This clonotype has only one observation. The chain uses TRBV6-4 and TRBJ2-1; TRBD2 aligns across 7 bases. Germline-derived CDR1 and CDR2 are MRHNA and SNTAGT. The CDR3 covers 18 residues. With 4 bases clipped from V and 0 bases from J, the junction kept 12 bases outside the gene matches. CDR3 sequence (DNA): TGTGCCAGCAGTGTCCTTCCTAGCGGATCAGGCTCCTACAATGAGCAGTTCTTC. Its protein product is CASSVLPSGSGSYNEQFF.

This clonotype was recorded at least ten times. This chain joins TRBV6-5 and TRBJ1-2; weak D call: TRBD1 (6 bases). Germline CDR1 MNHEY, CDR2 SVGAGI. The CDR3 contains 15 residues. Trimming took 1 base from V and 8 from J, leaving 17 bases between them. CDR3: CASSYYLGAFGGYTF. The CDR3 coding sequence is TGTGCCAGCAGTTACTATTTGGGGGCTTTTGGCGGCTACACCTTC.

This clonotype has ten or more counts. This sequence joins TRBV27 and TRBJ1-2, with TRBD1 matching 10 bases. Germline CDR1 and CDR2: MNHEY and SMNVEV (reference sequence). This CDR3 contains 15 residues. J gave up 0 bases and V 6 bases, and 4 bases lay outside the gene matches. CDR3 bases: TGTGCCAGCAGGTGGACAGGGGGTACTAACTATGGCTACACCTTC. This gives the protein CASRWTGGTNYGYTF.

The chain carries TRBV28 and TRBJ2-2; possibly TRBD1 or TRBD2 for D (5 bases each). Trimming stripped 1 base from V and 7 bases from J, with 13 bases between. The CDR3 runs 15 residues. Germline-derived CDR1 and CDR2 are MDHEN and SYDVKM. CDR3 DNA: TGTGCCAGCAGTTTATTTACAGGCGGAGGCGGGGAGCTGTTTTTT. Translated: CASSLFTGGGGELFF.

This clonotype is labeled as medium-sized (0.01 to 0.1%). This rearrangement joins TRBV10-2 to TRBJ2-3, with unresolved D. Germline V lookup: CDR1 WSHSY, CDR2 SAAADI. V was trimmed by 4 bases and J by 6 bases, leaving 5 bases between them. CDR3 length equals 11 residues. Here the CDR3 reads CASSVFDTQYF. The CDR3 region has the DNA TGCGCCAGCAGTGTTTTCGATACGCAGTATTTT.

The gene calls are TRBV5-6 and TRBJ2-3; a possible D gene is TRBD2 (6 bases). V dropped 5 bases and J dropped 2 bases, with 18 bases sitting between them. CDR1 is SGHDT, CDR2 YYEEEE, per germline. This CDR3 comprises 16 residues. The CDR3 sequence: CASSFRRDSNTDTQYF. The DNA for the CDR3 is TGTGCCAGCAGTTTTCGCCGGGACTCAAACACAGATACGCAGTATTTT.

This clonotype was seen repeatedly, ten times or more. This sequence joins TRBV4-1 and TRBJ1-2; D not certain. CDR3 length: 15 residues. Germline V gene sequence: CDR1 MGHRA, CDR2 YSYEKL. Between the trimmed V and J ends, which lost 0 bases and 3 bases, there was a span of 11 bases. The CDR3 nucleotides read TGCGCCAGCAGCCAAGATCAAGGGTTGGACTATGGCTACACCTTC. Encoded protein: CASSQDQGLDYGYTF.